Following are 13 T cell receptor beta chains from one sample sequenced in a study of post-analysis software for immune sequencing data. Study outcomes and limitations: Patients used five TRBV segments, including TRBV5-6, TRBV5-1 and TRBV20-1, more often than controls.

For these TCRs, the target antigens are not known. Included in the TCR beta cDNA libraries were unique molecular identifiers. TCRdb reprocessed the PCR reads with MiXCR, giving one entry per CDR3 protein. The sample includes hundreds of thousands of distinct CDR3 sequences, roughly 27% of them seen just once. The sample comprised blood. The receptors stem from a girl aged 5 to 17 with multiple sclerosis.

The V call is TRBV18, the J call TRBJ1-2; 9 nucleotides line up with TRBD1. The CDR3 has 16 residues. Looked up from germline, CDR1 is KGHSH and CDR2 is LQKENI. V lost 5 bases, J lost 2 bases, and 9 bases stayed unmatched. The CDR3: CASSAVRDRVNYGYTF. The CDR3 coding sequence is TGTGCCAGCTCAGCCGTACGGGACAGGGTGAACTATGGCTACACCTTC. The variable domain in full, with the rest retrieved from reference TRBV18 and TRBJ1-2, is NAGVMQNPRHLVRRRGQEARLRCSPMKGHSHVYWYRQLPEEGLKFMVYLQKENIIDESGMPKERFSAEFPKEGPSILRIQQVVRGDSAAYFCASSAVRDRVNYGYTFGSGTRLTVV.

The chain couples TRBV5-1 to TRBJ2-1, with 7 bases matching TRBD1. CDR3 length: 12 residues. With V trimmed by 4 bases and J by 14 bases, 9 bases remained unmatched. The germline V gene encodes CDR1 SGHRS and CDR2 YFSETQ. The CDR3 is CASSARQGLEFF. Here the CDR3 DNA reads TGCGCCAGCAGCGCCCGACAGGGTCTGGAGTTCTTC. The full variable domain, its missing parts supplied by reference TRBV5-1 and TRBJ2-1, is KAGVTQTPRYLIKTRGQQVTLSCSPISGHRSVSWYQQTPGQGLQFLFEYFSETQRNKGNFPGRFSGRQFSNSRSEMNVSTLELGDSALYLCASSARQGLEFFGPGTRLTVL.

The chain combines TRBV20-1 with TRBJ1-4; D not resolved. Germline V gene data show CDR1 as DFQATT and CDR2 as SNEGSKA (reference sequence). The CDR3 runs 13 residues. V was cut by 4 bases and J by 7 bases, with 13 bases left in between. This chain's CDR3 is CSAIGNSREKLFF. CDR3 nucleotides: TGCAGTGCTATTGGGAACTCCCGTGAAAAACTGTTTTTT.

The rearrangement links TRBV7-9 to TRBJ2-7; D ambiguous. The CDR3 has 13 residues. Trimming removed 5 bases at V and 2 bases at J, with 10 bases between. Germline V gives CDR1 SEHNR, CDR2 FQNEAQ (reference sequence). CDR3 in DNA: TGTGCCAGCAGCATCGGGCAGACCTACGAGCAGTACTTC. Translation: CASSIGQTYEQYF.

J is TRBJ1-2 and V is TRBV20-1; TRBD1 might be the D (5 bases). CDR1 is DFQATT and CDR2 is SNEGSKA in the germline V gene (reference sequence). V was shortened by 3 bases and J by 10 bases, with 21 bases between the two germline ends. The CDR3 is 14 residues long. The CDR3 nucleotides read TGCAGTGCTAGTGGGGACCACAGTGACAACCCCTACACCTTC. Protein product: CSASGDHSDNPYTF.

The J gene is TRBJ2-1, the V gene TRBV20-1, with no clear D. This CDR3 has 15 amino acids. The V gene's germline CDR1 is DFQATT and CDR2 SNEGSKA (reference sequence). The ends were cut back, 4 bases at V and 2 bases at J, with 15 bases in the middle. CDR3 in amino acids: CSANEPTRAYNEQFF. As DNA, the CDR3 is TGCAGTGCTAATGAACCGACACGCGCCTACAATGAGCAGTTCTTC.

This chain uses TRBV5-1 with TRBJ1-2, with D unresolved. Trimming took 7 bases from V and 13 from J, leaving 17 bases between them. There are 11 residues in the CDR3. The germline CDR1 and CDR2 sequences are SGHRS and YFSETQ. Written as DNA, the CDR3 is TGCGCCAGCCCCCTACAGATTACGTCCACCTTC. Its translation: CASPLQITSTF.

CDR3 residues: CASSVRVVTGANVLTF. The CDR3 DNA reads as TGTGCCAGTAGTGTTAGGGTCGTGACTGGGGCCAACGTCCTGACTTTC. This chain uses TRBV19 with TRBJ2-6; no clear D gene. This CDR3 is built from 16 residues. The V gene's germline CDR1 is LNHDA and CDR2 SQIVND (reference sequence). The ends were cut back, 5 bases at V and 2 bases at J, with 13 bases in the middle. Variable domain in full (rest from reference TRBV19 and TRBJ2-6): DGGITQSPKYLFRKEGQNVTLSCEQNLNHDAMYWYRQDPGQGLRLIYYSQIVNDFQKGDIAEGYSVSREKKESFPLTVTSAQKNPTAFYLCASSVRVVTGANVLTFGAGSRLTVL.

The V gene is TRBV6-2 or TRBV6-3, the J gene TRBJ1-2; D perhaps matches TRBD1 (5 bases). Trimming pared 10 bases from V and 4 bases from J, leaving 13 bases between. The CDR3 spans 12 residues. Germline V CDR1 and CDR2: MNHEY, SVGEGT. The CDR3: CAISTALYGYTF. The CDR3 coding sequence is TGTGCCATCTCGACAGCGCTCTATGGCTACACCTTC.

This clonotype was counted only a few times. DNA for the CDR3: TGCAGTGCTCTCGGACAGGCGAACACTGAAGCTTTCTTT. This codes for CSALGQANTEAFF. The chain uses TRBV20-1 and TRBJ1-1; 7 bases are shared with TRBD1. V lost 5 bases to trimming and J lost 1 base; unmatched junction nucleotides: 4. Germline loops: CDR1 DFQATT, CDR2 SNEGSKA (reference sequence). The CDR3 is 13 residues long.

The rearrangement links TRBV3-1 to TRBJ2-3, with D tentatively TRBD2 (7 bases). The CDR3 is 15 amino acids. The germline V gene encodes CDR1 LGHDT and CDR2 YNNKEL (reference sequence). V was clipped by 4 bases and J by 6 bases, with 17 bases between them. This CDR3 is CASSLTTGRGDTQYF. CDR3 DNA: TGTGCCAGCAGCCTCACAACGGGGAGGGGGGATACGCAGTATTTT.

Note on this clonotype: Compared with germline, one end of the junction differs, possibly owing to a read error. The V call is TRBV12-3 or TRBV12-4, the J call TRBJ2-3; 10 bases are a match to TRBD1. CDR3 length: 15 amino acids. The CDR3 sequence is CASNLGTGVTDAQYF. CDR3 in DNA: TGTGCCAGCAACCTGGGGACAGGGGTTACAGATGCGCAGTATTTT.

The V and J genes are TRBV5-1 and TRBJ2-7; D gene uncertain. This CDR3 contains 13 residues. Germline V gene sequence: CDR1 SGHRS, CDR2 YFSETQ. The V and J ends lost 0 bases and 2 bases respectively, with 6 bases between them. CDR3 coding DNA: TGCGCCAGCAGCTTGGTTTCCACCTACGAGCAGTACGTC. Translating it yields CASSLVSTYEQYV.